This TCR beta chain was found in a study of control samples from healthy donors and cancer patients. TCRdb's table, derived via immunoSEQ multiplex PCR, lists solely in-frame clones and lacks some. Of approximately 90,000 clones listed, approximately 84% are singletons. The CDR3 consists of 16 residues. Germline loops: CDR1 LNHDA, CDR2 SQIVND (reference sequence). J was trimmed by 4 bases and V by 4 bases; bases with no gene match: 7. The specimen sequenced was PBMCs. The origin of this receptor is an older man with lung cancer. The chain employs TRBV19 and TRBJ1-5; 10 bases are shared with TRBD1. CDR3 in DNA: TGTGCCAGTAGTACCACTAGACAGGGGGCAAATCAGCCCCAGCATTTT. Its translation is CASSTTRQGANQPQHF.